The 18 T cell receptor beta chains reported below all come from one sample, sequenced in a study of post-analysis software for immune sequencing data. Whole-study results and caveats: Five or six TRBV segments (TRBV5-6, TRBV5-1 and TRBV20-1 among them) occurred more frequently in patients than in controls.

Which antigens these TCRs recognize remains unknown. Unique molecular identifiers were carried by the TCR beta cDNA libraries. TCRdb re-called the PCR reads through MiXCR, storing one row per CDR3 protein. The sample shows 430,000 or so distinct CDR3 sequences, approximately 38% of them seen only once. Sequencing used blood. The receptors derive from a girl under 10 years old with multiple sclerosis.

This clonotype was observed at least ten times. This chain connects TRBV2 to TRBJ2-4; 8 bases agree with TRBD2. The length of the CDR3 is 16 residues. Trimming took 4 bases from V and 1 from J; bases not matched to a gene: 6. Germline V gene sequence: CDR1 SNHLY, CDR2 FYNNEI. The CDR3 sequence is CASSVGGDGAKNIQYF. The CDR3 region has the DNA TGTGCCAGCAGTGTCGGGGGGGACGGGGCCAAAAACATTCAGTACTTC.

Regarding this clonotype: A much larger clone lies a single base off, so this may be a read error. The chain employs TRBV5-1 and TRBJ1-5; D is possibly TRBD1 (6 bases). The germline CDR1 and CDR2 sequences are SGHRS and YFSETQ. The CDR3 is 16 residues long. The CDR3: CASGLVPQGGNQPQHF. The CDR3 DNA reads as TGCGCCAGCGGCTTGGTCCCACAGGGTGGTAATCAGCCCCAGCATTTT.

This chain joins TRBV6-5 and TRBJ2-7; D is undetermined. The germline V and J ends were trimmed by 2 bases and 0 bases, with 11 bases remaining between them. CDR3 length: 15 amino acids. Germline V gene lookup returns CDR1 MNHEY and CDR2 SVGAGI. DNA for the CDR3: TGTGCCAGCAGTTACGATACGGATACCTCCTACGAGCAGTACTTC. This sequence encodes CASSYDTDTSYEQYF.

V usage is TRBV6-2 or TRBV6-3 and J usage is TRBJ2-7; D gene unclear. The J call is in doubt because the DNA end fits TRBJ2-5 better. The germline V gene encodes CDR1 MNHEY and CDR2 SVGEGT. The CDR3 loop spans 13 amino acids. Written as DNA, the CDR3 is TGTGCCAGCAGTTACTCGACCCTGGAGACCCAGTACTTC. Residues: CASSYSTLETQYF.

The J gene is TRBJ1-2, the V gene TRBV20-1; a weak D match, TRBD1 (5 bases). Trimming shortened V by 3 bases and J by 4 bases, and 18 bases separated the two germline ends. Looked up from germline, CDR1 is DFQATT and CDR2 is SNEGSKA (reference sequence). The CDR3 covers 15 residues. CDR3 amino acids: CSASRGRGEGYGYTF. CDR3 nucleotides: TGCAGTGCTAGCCGTGGTCGGGGGGAAGGCTATGGCTACACCTTC.

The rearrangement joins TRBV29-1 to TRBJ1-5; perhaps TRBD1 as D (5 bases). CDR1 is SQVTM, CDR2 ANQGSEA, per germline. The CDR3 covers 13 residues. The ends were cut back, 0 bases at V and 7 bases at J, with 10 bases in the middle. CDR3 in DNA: TGCAGCGTTGAAGATGGGGCGGGCCAGCCCCAGCATTTT. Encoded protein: CSVEDGAGQPQHF.

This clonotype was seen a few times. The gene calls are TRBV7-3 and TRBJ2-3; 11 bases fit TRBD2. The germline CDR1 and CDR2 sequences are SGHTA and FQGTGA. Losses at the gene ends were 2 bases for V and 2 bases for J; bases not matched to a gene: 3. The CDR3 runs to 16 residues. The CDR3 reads CASSLVAGGYTDTQYF. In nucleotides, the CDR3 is TGTGCCAGCAGCTTAGTAGCGGGAGGGTACACAGATACGCAGTATTTT.

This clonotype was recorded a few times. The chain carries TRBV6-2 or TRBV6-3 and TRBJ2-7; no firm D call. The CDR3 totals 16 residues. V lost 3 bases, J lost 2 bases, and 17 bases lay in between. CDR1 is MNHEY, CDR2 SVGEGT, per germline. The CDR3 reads CASSYPGASLTYEQYF. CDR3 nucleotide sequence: TGTGCCAGCAGTTATCCAGGAGCAAGCCTAACCTACGAGCAGTACTTC.

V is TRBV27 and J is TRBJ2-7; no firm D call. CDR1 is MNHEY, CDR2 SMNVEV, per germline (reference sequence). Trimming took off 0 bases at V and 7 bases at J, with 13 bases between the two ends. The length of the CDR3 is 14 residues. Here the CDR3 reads CASSLSASLGEQYF. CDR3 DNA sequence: TGTGCCAGCAGTTTATCGGCTAGTTTAGGGGAGCAGTACTTC.

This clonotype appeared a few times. The chain's CDR3 is CASTPLGQSNEKLFF. The DNA of the CDR3 is TGTGCCAGCACCCCTTTAGGACAGAGTAATGAAAAACTGTTTTTT. The chain combines TRBV7-9 with TRBJ1-4; weak D call: TRBD1 (6 bases). Germline assignment: CDR1 SEHNR and CDR2 FQNEAQ (reference sequence). V lost 7 bases, J lost 4 bases, and 16 bases lay in between. The CDR3 length is 15 residues. The full variable domain, in which reference TRBV7-9 and TRBJ1-4 provide the parts outside the CDR3, is DTGVSQNPRHKITKRGQNVTFRCDPISEHNRLYWYRQTLGQGPEFLTYFQNEAQLEKSRLLSDRFSAERPKGSFSTLEIQRTEQGDSAMYLCASTPLGQSNEKLFFGSGTQLSVL.

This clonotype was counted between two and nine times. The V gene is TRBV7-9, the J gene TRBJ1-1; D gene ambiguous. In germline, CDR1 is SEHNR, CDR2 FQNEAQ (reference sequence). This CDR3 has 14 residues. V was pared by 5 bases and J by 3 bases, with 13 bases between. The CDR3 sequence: CASSPPRADTEAFF. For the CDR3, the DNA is TGTGCCAGCAGCCCGCCCCGGGCGGACACTGAAGCTTTCTTT.

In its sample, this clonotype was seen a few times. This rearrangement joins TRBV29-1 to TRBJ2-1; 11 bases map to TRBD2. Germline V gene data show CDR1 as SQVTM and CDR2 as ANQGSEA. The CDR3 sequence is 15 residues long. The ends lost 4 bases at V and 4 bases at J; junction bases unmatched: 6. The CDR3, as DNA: TGCAGCGTTGTTGGGACTAGCGGAGATTACAATGAGCAGTTCTTC. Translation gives CSVVGTSGDYNEQFF.

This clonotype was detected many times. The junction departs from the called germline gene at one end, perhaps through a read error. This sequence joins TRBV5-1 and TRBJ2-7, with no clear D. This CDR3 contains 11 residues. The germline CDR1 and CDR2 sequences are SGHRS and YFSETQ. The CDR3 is CASSVGYEQYF. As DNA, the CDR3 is TGTGCCAGCAGCGTAGGATACGAGCAGTACTTC.

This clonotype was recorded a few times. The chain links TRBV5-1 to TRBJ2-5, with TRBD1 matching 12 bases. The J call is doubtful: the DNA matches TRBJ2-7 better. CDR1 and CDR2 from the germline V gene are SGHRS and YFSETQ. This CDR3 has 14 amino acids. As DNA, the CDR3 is TGCGCCAGCAGCTTCGGGACAGGGGGCGCCGAGCAGTACTTC. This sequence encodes CASSFGTGGAEQYF.

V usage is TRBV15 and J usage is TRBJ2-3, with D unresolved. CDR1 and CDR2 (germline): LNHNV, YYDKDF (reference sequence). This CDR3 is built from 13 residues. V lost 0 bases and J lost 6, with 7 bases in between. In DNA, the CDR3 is TGTGCCACCAGCAGAGATCCGGGCGATACGCAGTATTTT. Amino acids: CATSRDPGDTQYF.

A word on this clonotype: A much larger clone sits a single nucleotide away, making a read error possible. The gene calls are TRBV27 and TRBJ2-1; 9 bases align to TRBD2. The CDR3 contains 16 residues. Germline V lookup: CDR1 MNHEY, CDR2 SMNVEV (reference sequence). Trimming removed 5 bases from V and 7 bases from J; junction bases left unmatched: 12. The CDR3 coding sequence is TGTGCCAGCAGTGGGTTGCGGGAGGGCCAAGGGAATGAGCAGTTCTTC. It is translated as CASSGLREGQGNEQFF.

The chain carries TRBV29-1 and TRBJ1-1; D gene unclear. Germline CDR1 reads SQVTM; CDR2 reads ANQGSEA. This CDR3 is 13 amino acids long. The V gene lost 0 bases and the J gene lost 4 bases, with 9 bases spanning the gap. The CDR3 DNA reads TGCAGCGTTGAAGAGCCGACGGGCACTGAAGCTTTCTTT. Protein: CSVEEPTGTEAFF.

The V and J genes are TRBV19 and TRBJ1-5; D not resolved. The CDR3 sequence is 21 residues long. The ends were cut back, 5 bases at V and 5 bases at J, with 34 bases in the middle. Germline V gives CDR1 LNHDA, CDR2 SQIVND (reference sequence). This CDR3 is CASSLYLTGGGLTLLDQPQHF. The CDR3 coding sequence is TGTGCCAGTAGTCTGTACCTTACTGGTGGCGGCCTCACCCTACTCGATCAGCCCCAGCATTTT.